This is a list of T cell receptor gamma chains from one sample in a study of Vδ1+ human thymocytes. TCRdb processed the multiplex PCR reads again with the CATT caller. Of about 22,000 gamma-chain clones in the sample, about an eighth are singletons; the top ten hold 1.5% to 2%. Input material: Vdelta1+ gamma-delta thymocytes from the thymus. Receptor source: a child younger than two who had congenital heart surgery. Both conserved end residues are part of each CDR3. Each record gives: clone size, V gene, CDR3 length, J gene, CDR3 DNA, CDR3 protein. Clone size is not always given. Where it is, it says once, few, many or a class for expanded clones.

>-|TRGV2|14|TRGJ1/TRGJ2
TGTGCCACCTGGGACGAGTCCTATTATTATAAGAAACTCTTT
CATWDESYYYKKLF
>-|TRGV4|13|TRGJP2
TGTGCCACCTGGGTCTGTAGTGATTGGATCAAGACGTTT
CATWVCSDWIKTF
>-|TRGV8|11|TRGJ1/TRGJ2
TGTGCCACCTGGGATCCCCCCCAGAAACTCTTT
CATWDPPQKLF
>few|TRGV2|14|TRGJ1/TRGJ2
TGTGCCACCTGGGACGGGCCGTGTTATTATAAGAAACTCTTT
CATWDGPCYYKKLF
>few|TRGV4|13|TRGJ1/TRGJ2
TGTGCCACCTGGATACCTTATGGTTATAAGAAACTCTTT
CATWIPYGYKKLF
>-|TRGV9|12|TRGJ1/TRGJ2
TGTGCCTTGTGGGAGGCCAATTATAAGAAACTCTTT
CALWEANYKKLF
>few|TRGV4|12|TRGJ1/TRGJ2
TGTGCCACCTGGGACGCCCTGTATAAGAAACTCTTT
CATWDALYKKLF
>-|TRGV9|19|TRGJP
TGTGCCTTGTGGGAGGTGTTTGAAGTCCGGGAGTTGGGCAAAAAAATCAAGGTATTT
CALWEVFEVRELGKKIKVF
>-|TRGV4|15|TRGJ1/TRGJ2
TGTGCCACCTGGAATGGGCCCGGGGATTATTATAAGAAACTCTTT
CATWNGPGDYYKKLF
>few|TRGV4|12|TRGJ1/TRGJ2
TGTGCCACCTGGAAGGGAGCTTATAAGAAACTCTTT
CATWKGAYKKLF
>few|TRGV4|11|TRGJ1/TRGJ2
TGTGCCACCGACCCCGATGTAGGGAAACTCTTT
CATDPDVGKLF
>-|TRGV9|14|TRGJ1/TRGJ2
TGTGCCTTGTGGGAGGTGCAAAGTTATTATAAGAAACTCTTT
CALWEVQSYYKKLF
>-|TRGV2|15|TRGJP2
TGTGCCACCTGGCCGAAAGGAATAAGTGATTGGATCAAGACGTTT
CATWPKGISDWIKTF
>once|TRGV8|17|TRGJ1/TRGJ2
TGTGCCACCTGGGATAGACACGGGTGGTCCGGTTATTATAAGAAACTCTTT
CATWDRHGWSGYYKKLF
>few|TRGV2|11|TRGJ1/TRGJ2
TGTGCCACCTGGGACGGACAAAAGAAACTCTTT
CATWDGQKKLF
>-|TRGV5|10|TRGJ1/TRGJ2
TGTGCCACCTGGGAGTTTTCGAAACTCTTT
CATWEFSKLF
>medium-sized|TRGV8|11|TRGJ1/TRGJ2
TGTGCCACCTGGGACGTCGATAAGAAACTCTTT
CATWDVDKKLF
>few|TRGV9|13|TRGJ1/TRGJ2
TGTGCCTTGTGGGAGTCGGATTATTATAAGAAACTCTTT
CALWESDYYKKLF
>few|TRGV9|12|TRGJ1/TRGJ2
TGTGCCTTGTGGGAGCCAGGGCATAAGAAACTCTTT
CALWEPGHKKLF
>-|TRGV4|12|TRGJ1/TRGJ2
TGTGCCACCTGGGTAATTTATTATAAGAAACTCTTT
CATWVIYYKKLF
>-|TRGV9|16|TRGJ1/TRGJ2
TGTGCCTTGTGGGAGGTCCGGCCTCCCAGGAACAATAAGAAACTCTTT
CALWEVRPPRNNKKLF
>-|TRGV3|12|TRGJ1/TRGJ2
TGTGCCACCGACGGAATACTCTTCAAGAAACTCTTT
CATDGILFKKLF
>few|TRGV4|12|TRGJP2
TGTGCCACCTGGGATGGCCATTGGATCAAGACGTTT
CATWDGHWIKTF
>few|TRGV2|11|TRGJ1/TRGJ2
TGTGCCACCTGGAATGAGCATAAGAAACTCTTT
CATWNEHKKLF
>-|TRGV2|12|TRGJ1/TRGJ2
TGTGCCACCTGGGACGGGCCGGGGAAGAAACTCTTT
CATWDGPGKKLF
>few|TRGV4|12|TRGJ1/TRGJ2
TGTGCCACCTGGAAGGTTCCCCATAAGAAACTCTTT
CATWKVPHKKLF
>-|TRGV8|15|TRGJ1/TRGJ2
TGTGCCACCTGGGATAGAACCCTTAATTATTATAAGAAACTCTTT
CATWDRTLNYYKKLF
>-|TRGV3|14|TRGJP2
TGTGCCACCTGGGACCACGGATGTGATTGGATCAAGACGTTT
CATWDHGCDWIKTF
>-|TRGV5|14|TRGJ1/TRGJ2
TGTGCCACCTGGGACGGGGAGGGAGGCTATAAGAAACTCTTT
CATWDGEGGYKKLF
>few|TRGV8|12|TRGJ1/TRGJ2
TGTGCCACCTGGGATATGGCCCAAAAGAAACTCTTT
CATWDMAQKKLF
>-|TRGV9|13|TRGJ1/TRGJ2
TGTGCCTTGTGGGAGGTGTTAGATTATAAGAAACTCTTT
CALWEVLDYKKLF
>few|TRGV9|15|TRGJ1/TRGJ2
TGCGCCTTGTGGGAGGCGCCCCTCATCGTCCTTAAGAAACTCTTT
CALWEAPLIVLKKLF
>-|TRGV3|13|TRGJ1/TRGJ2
TGTGCCACCTGGGACAGGCCACGTGGAGGGAAACTCTTT
CATWDRPRGGKLF
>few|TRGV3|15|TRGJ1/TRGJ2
TGTGCCACCTGGGACCGCAGGGGGCTTTATTATAAGAAACTCTTT
CATWDRRGLYYKKLF
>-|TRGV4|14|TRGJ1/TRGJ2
TGTGCCACCTGGAATGTGACTTATTATTATAAGAAACTCTTT
CATWNVTYYYKKLF
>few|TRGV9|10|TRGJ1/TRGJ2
TGTGCCTTGTGGGATCTGAAGAAACTCTTT
CALWDLKKLF
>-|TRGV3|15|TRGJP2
TGTGCCACCTGGGACAGGCGAAGTAGTGATTGGATCAAGACGTTT
CATWDRRSSDWIKTF
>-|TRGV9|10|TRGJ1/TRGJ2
TGTGCCTTGTGGGAGGTGCAGAAACTCTTT
CALWEVQKLF
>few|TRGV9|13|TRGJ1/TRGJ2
TGTGCCTTGTGGGAGGTGCAGTGCTATAAGAAACTCTTT
CALWEVQCYKKLF
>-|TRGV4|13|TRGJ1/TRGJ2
TGTGCCACCTGGGATGGATCATATTATAAGAAACTCTTT
CATWDGSYYKKLF
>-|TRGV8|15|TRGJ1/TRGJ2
TGTGCCACCTGGGATACCCGTCGATTTTATTATAAGAAACTCTTT
CATWDTRRFYYKKLF
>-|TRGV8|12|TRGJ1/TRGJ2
TGTGCCACCTGGGATAGGCATAAGAAGAAACTCTTT
CATWDRHKKKLF
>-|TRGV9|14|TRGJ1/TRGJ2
TGTGCCTTGTGGGAGGAAGCTTTTTATTATAAGAAACTCTTT
CALWEEAFYYKKLF
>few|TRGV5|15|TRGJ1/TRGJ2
TGTGCCACCTGGGACAGGCATTGGGATTATTATAAGAAACTCTTT
CATWDRHWDYYKKLF
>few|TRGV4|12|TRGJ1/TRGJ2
TGTGCCACCTGGACCGGTTATTATAAGAAACTCTTT
CATWTGYYKKLF
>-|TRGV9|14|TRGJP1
TGTGCCTTGTGGGAGCCTCCGACTGGTTGGTTCAAGATATTT
CALWEPPTGWFKIF
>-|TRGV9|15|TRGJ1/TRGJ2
TGTGCCTTGTGGGAGGTAAAACTTCCCGTTTATAAGAAACTCTTT
CALWEVKLPVYKKLF
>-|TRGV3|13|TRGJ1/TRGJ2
TGTGCCACCTGGGACTGCTCTTATTATAAGAAACTCTTT
CATWDCSYYKKLF
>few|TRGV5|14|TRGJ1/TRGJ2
TGTGCCACCTGGGACAGGCCAGATGGTTATAAGAAACTCTTT
CATWDRPDGYKKLF
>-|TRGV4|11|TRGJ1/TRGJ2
TGTGCCACCTGGGACGGAGCTAAGAAACTCTTT
CATWDGAKKLF
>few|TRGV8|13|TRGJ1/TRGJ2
TGTGCCACCTGGGATGCATCTTATTATAAGAAACTCTTT
CATWDASYYKKLF
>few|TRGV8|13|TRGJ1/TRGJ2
TGTGCCACCTGGGATTGTCCATATTATAAGAAACTCTTT
CATWDCPYYKKLF
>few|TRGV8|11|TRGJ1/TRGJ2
TGTGCCACCTGGGAATGGGGCCAGAAACTCTTT
CATWEWGQKLF
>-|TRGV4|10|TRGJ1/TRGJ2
TGTGCCACCTGGAGGGGGTGGAAACTCTTT
CATWRGWKLF
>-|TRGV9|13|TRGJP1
TGTGCCTCCCAACCCTACACTGGTTGGTTCAAGATATTT
CASQPYTGWFKIF
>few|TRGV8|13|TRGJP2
TGTGCCACCTGGGGTTGCAGTGATTGGATCAAGACGTTT
CATWGCSDWIKTF
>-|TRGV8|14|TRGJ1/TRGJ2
TGTGCCACCTGGGATAAAGGGGATTATTATAAGAAACTCTTT
CATWDKGDYYKKLF
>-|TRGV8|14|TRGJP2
TGTGCCACCTGGGACGGCTGTAGTGATTGGATCAAGACGTTT
CATWDGCSDWIKTF
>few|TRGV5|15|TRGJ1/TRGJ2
TGTGCCACCTGGGAGAAGGTTTCGAATTATTATAAGAAACTCTTT
CATWEKVSNYYKKLF
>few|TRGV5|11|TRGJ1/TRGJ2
TGTGCCACCTGGGGCAACAATAAGAAACTCTTT
CATWGNNKKLF